In its sample, the clone carrying this T cell receptor beta chain was seen many times. Germline values: CDR1 MGHRA, CDR2 YSYEKL. The V and J ends lost 1 base and 5 bases, in that order; junction bases with no gene match: 13. This CDR3 comprises 17 residues. This record comes from a study of blood T cell repertoires in COVID-19. For the study at large: COVID-19 samples from acute and convalescent phases originated in the United States, Italy and Spain. T cells, B-cell-depleted T cells, or PBMCs supplied cDNA or gDNA.

In the study's own analysis: It was from reference gene primer amplification that nucleated cell counts were estimated. Generated by immunoSEQ multiplex PCR, the TCRdb table keeps only in-frame clones and is missing some. D and trimming were read from the DNA, whereas the V and J calls and clone size are those reported in that table. The profile covers about 140,000 clones, with about 82% appearing a single time and approximately 4.5% taken by the ten largest. The source is an elderly woman with active or convalescent COVID-19. Sample: peripheral blood. This chain uses TRBV4-1 with TRBJ2-7; TRBD2 aligns across 8 bases. CDR3 loop: CASSQVLGRGGSDEQYF. CDR3 nucleotides: TGCGCCAGCAGCCAAGTACTCGGGAGGGGAGGAAGTGACGAGCAGTACTTC.